The rows below give T cell receptor beta chains drawn from one sample of a study of blood T cell repertoires in COVID-19. Method: immunoSEQ multiplex PCR; TCRdb's copy keeps in-frame clones and lacks some. The table shows 150,000 to 200,000 clones, with around 86% occurring only once. The specimen sequenced was peripheral blood. These receptors originate from a man aged 35 to 55 with active or convalescent COVID-19. CDR3s include the opening cysteine and the closing phenylalanine or tryptophan. Fields, in order: clone size, V gene, D gene, J gene, CDR3 protein, CDR3 DNA. A D gene is named only where the DNA matches it firmly. Some rows have no size entry. The others give once, few or many, or a class for an expanded clone.

NA,TRBV5-1,TRBD2,TRBJ2-1,CASSLVGTSGGIYNEQFF,TGCGCCAGCAGCTTGGTTGGGACTAGCGGGGGGATATACAATGAGCAGTTCTTC
NA,TRBV7-8,TRBD2,TRBJ2-7,CASSPNGGDNYEQYF,TGTGCCAGCAGCCCAAATGGGGGGGATAACTACGAGCAGTACTTC
few,TRBV7-8,NA,TRBJ1-6,CASSLGGGSYNSPLHF,TGTGCCAGCAGCTTGGGAGGGGGGTCCTATAATTCACCCCTCCACTTT
NA,TRBV12-3/TRBV12-4,NA,TRBJ1-5,CASSRTPLMPQHF,TGTGCCAGCAGTCGGACACCGTTAATGCCCCAGCATTTT
NA,TRBV5-1,NA,TRBJ2-2,CASSSTGNTGELFF,TGCGCCAGCAGCTCCACAGGGAACACCGGGGAGCTGTTTTTT
NA,TRBV5-6,NA,TRBJ2-3,CASRGRQASTDTQYF,TGTGCCAGCAGGGGGAGACAGGCTAGCACAGATACGCAGTATTTT
NA,TRBV13,NA,TRBJ2-1,CASSPRGRFSYNEQFF,TGTGCCAGCAGCCCCCGGGGGAGATTCTCCTACAATGAGCAGTTCTTC
few,TRBV3-1/TRBV3-2,NA,TRBJ1-1,CASSHSGGGLNTEAFF,TGTGCCAGCAGCCATTCGGGGGGGGGCCTGAACACTGAAGCTTTCTTT
once,TRBV5-1,NA,TRBJ2-1,CASSAPGNYNEQFF,TGCGCCAGCAGCGCCCCGGGGAACTACAATGAGCAGTTCTTC
NA,TRBV7-9,TRBD2,TRBJ2-3,CASSLVGLADTDTQYF,TGTGCCAGCAGCTTAGTAGGCCTAGCGGACACAGATACGCAGTATTTT
NA,TRBV3-1/TRBV3-2,NA,TRBJ2-7,CASSQTRRGHEQYF,TGTGCCAGCAGCCAAACTAGGCGGGGGCATGAGCAGTACTTC
NA,TRBV10-1,NA,TRBJ2-1,CASSESRARTYNEQFF,TGCGCCAGCAGTGAGTCCAGGGCCCGGACCTACAATGAGCAGTTCTTC
few,TRBV2,NA,TRBJ2-3,CASSEGRDTQYF,TGTGCCAGCAGTGAGGGGAGGGATACGCAGTATTTT
NA,TRBV18,NA,TRBJ1-1,CASVPTAGTEAFF,TGTGCCAGCGTCCCCACGGCAGGAACTGAAGCTTTCTTT
NA,TRBV5-1,NA,TRBJ2-5,CASSIGGETQYF,TGCGCCAGCAGCATTGGGGGGGAGACCCAGTACTTC
NA,TRBV30,NA,TRBJ1-2,CAWTLGPYGYTF,TGTGCCTGGACCTTGGGGCCCTATGGCTACACCTTC
NA,TRBV7-9,TRBD1,TRBJ1-1,CASSRDRGFVGTEAFF,TGTGCCAGCAGTCGGGACAGGGGATTTGTAGGGACTGAAGCTTTCTTT
once,TRBV28,TRBD2,TRBJ2-1,CASSKTSGGIHNEQFF,TGTGCCAGCAGTAAGACTAGCGGGGGTATTCACAATGAGCAGTTCTTC
NA,TRBV5-5,NA,TRBJ1-5,CASSLVGGKLQPQHF,TGTGCCAGCAGCTTAGTAGGGGGAAAGCTTCAGCCCCAGCATTTT
NA,TRBV3-1/TRBV3-2,NA,TRBJ2-7,CASSQVTGTYEQYF,TGTGCCAGCAGCCAAGTCACAGGGACCTACGAGCAGTACTTC
once,TRBV2,TRBD1,TRBJ2-4,CASTVGQGVKNIQYF,TGTGCCAGCACTGTCGGACAGGGGGTCAAAAACATTCAGTACTTC
NA,TRBV19,NA,TRBJ2-5,CASSITVHAGGTQYF,TGTGCCAGTAGTATAACGGTACATGCCGGAGGGACCCAGTACTTC
NA,TRBV4-3,TRBD2,TRBJ2-3,CASSQVMGGSGYTQYF,TGCGCCAGCAGCCAAGTAATGGGGGGGAGTGGGTATACGCAGTATTTT
NA,TRBV5-5,NA,TRBJ2-3,CASSPTANRDADTQYF,TGTGCCAGCAGCCCGACCGCGAACAGGGATGCGGATACGCAGTATTTT
NA,TRBV5-8,NA,TRBJ2-1,CASSLNREQFF,TGTGCCAGCAGCTTGAACAGGGAGCAGTTCTTC
few,TRBV28,TRBD1,TRBJ1-6,CASSSFGGTGKKSPLHF,TGTGCCAGCAGTTCATTCGGGGGGACAGGAAAAAAATCACCCCTCCACTTT
NA,TRBV3-1/TRBV3-2,NA,TRBJ2-7,CASSQAGGIYEQYF,TGTGCCAGCAGCCAAGCTGGAGGGATCTACGAGCAGTACTTC
few,TRBV4-1,NA,TRBJ1-4,CASSQDWGPGELFF,TGCGCCAGCAGCCAAGACTGGGGCCCTGGGGAACTGTTTTTT
NA,TRBV7-3,NA,TRBJ1-3,CASSPDRGNTIYF,TGTGCCAGCAGCCCTGACAGGGGAAACACCATATATTTT
NA,TRBV2,TRBD1,TRBJ1-3,CASCGTASSGNTIYF,TGTGCCAGCTGTGGGACAGCAAGCTCTGGAAACACCATATATTTT
NA,TRBV28,NA,TRBJ1-4,CASKGGSRGSEKLFF,TGTGCCAGCAAGGGGGGGTCGCGGGGTAGTGAAAAACTGTTTTTT
NA,TRBV6-5,TRBD1,TRBJ1-1,CASDGQGITEAFF,TGTGCCAGCGATGGACAGGGGATTACTGAAGCTTTCTTT
once,TRBV9,TRBD1,TRBJ2-2,CASSRQGANTGELFF,TGTGCCAGCAGTCGACAGGGGGCGAACACCGGGGAGCTGTTTTTT
NA,TRBV15,NA,TRBJ2-5,CATSRDRSYQETQYF,TGTGCCACCAGCAGGGACAGAAGCTACCAAGAGACCCAGTACTTC
NA,TRBV7-9,NA,TRBJ1-2,CASSSGESRGYTF,TGTGCCAGCAGCTCCGGGGAGTCGAGAGGCTACACCTTC
NA,TRBV5-4,TRBD2,TRBJ2-3,CASSLMTSGVTDTQYF,TGTGCCAGCAGCTTGATGACTAGCGGGGTGACAGATACGCAGTATTTT
NA,TRBV29-1,TRBD1,TRBJ2-1,CSGTTGTNEQFF,TGCAGCGGCACGACAGGGACAAATGAGCAGTTCTTC
NA,TRBV5-1,TRBD1,TRBJ1-2,CASSLGDERDRVEGYTF,TGCGCCAGCAGCTTGGGGGACGAGAGGGACAGGGTGGAAGGCTACACCTTC
NA,TRBV19,NA,TRBJ1-1,CATLGQGMSEAFF,TGTGCCACCTTAGGGCAGGGTATGTCTGAAGCTTTCTTT
NA,TRBV18,NA,TRBJ1-5,CASSPKGGSNQPQHF,TGTGCCAGCTCACCTAAGGGGGGGAGCAATCAGCCCCAGCATTTT